This TCR beta chain is from a study of blood T cell repertoires in COVID-19. Study-level background: The study drew acute and convalescent COVID-19 samples from the United States, Italy and Spain. T cells, B-cell-depleted T cells, or PBMCs supplied cDNA or gDNA.

Original data processing: Estimates of nucleated cell counts were drawn from the amplification of reference gene primers. Sequenced by immunoSEQ multiplex PCR; TCRdb stores in-frame clones only, minus some. V, J and clone size derive from that table, while D and trimming were established from the DNA sequence. Among roughly 220,000 clones listed, around 86% were seen once. V shed 2 bases and J shed 3 bases, with 16 bases lying between them. There are 16 residues in the CDR3. The germline gives CDR1 MNHNS, CDR2 SASEGT. Sequenced sample: peripheral blood. The TCR was taken from a man aged 55 to 70 with acute or convalescent COVID-19. The chain carries TRBV6-1 and TRBJ1-2; possible D gene TRBD1, 5 bases. Written as DNA, the CDR3 is TGTGCCAGCAGTGAACCAGGGACTGTACAGTACTATGGCTACACCTTC. This codes for CASSEPGTVQYYGYTF.